These T cell receptor beta chains were read from a single sample in a study of blood T cell repertoires in COVID-19. Sequencing was performed with immunoSEQ multiplex PCR; in TCRdb, only in-frame clones are kept and a portion is missing. The data contain about 300,000 clones, more than 75% of them singletons. Sequenced material: PBMCs or T cells enriched from blood (not recorded which). These receptors were collected from a man aged 30-40 years who had recovered from COVID-19. CDR3s include the opening cysteine and the closing phenylalanine or tryptophan.

TRBV4-1 | 17 | CASSQEPSGVSDNEQFF
TRBV28 | 17 | CASRIGTSGGFTDTQYF
TRBV14 | 15 | CASSPGVSSTDTQYF
TRBV5-6 | 16 | CASSFGQRTTNEKLFF
TRBV6-1 | 18 | CASSAYVGTPFPNYGYTF
TRBV11-2 | 15 | CASSSQGAGNEKLFF
TRBV28 | 13 | CASSLRTNFEAFF
TRBV27 | 14 | CASSPMGQGYGYTF
TRBV5-4 | 19 | CASSLGGSSGRPYTGELFF
TRBV7-8 | 14 | CASSLGRRKETQYF
TRBV14 | 18 | CASSLKPSGRFVLNTQYF
TRBV7-9 | 13 | CASSPDGIRALHF
TRBV13 | 14 | CASSFGIGTGELFF
TRBV28 | 15 | CASKSLRGRGNTIYF
TRBV10-3 | 13 | CAISSGLAHEQYF
TRBV10-3 | 12 | CAISDGGDTQYF
TRBV19 | 14 | CASSISRTNYGYTF
TRBV7-8 | 13 | CASSHRGHYEQYF
TRBV2 | 17 | CASSVREVDATNEKLFF
TRBV21-1 | 15 | CASSHGGGRTSEQYF
TRBV15 | 12 | CATSRDSDEQFF
TRBV6-1 | 15 | CASSESAGGRAEQFF
TRBV4-1 | 16 | CASSQVGATFKNIQYF
TRBV21-1 | 16 | CASSYPHPGRVYEQYF